This is a list of T cell receptor beta chains from one sample in a study of control samples from healthy donors and cancer patients. The assay was immunoSEQ multiplex PCR, and TCRdb's table has in-frame clones only and misses some. The sample contains 150,000 or so clones, roughly 93% of which appear only once. Sample: blood. These receptors all come from a man between 18 and 29 years old in good health. Each CDR3 is given without its conserved first and last residue.

>TRBV4-1
ASSPRDGHTEAF
>TRBV11-3
ASSPLGQAATEAF
>TRBV5-1
ASSFYQTTDTQY
>TRBV6-5
ASSQQGPQPQH
>TRBV19
ASSTISLGNTIY
>TRBV4-2
ASSQPLGVGDEQF
>TRBV7-9
AIRDRRMNTEAF
>TRBV9
ASTNRGVTEAF
>TRBV28
ASSSRGKDQPQH
>TRBV19
ASSQPPGPLTDTQY
>TRBV5-5
ASSLVTGPLRAF
>TRBV3-1/TRBV3-2
ASSQSAGSLAEAF
>TRBV5-1
ASSLIQGNTGELF